This entry concerns a single T cell receptor beta chain. Its antigen is not known. The study made its TRB cDNA libraries by 5' RACE, adding UMI labels. TCRdb re-called the 5' RACE reads; every CDR3 protein appears as one record, without DNA. In total, the table holds some 130,000 distinct CDR3 sequences. These data belong to a study of CXCR3-negative and CXCR3-positive naive CD8 T cells. Whole-study results and caveats: Naive subsets did not differ in surface CD5, and TRB CDR3 properties served to infer TCR strength. The level of CXCR3 expression partially decreased after cryopreservation; the majority of assays used fresh PBMCs. Naive CXCR3-negative and CXCR3-positive cells had similar TRBV-TRBJ usage; memory differed. Greater hydrophobicity was found in TRB CDR3s of CXCR3-positive naive cells than of CXCR3-negative naive cells.

Per the germline V gene, CDR1 is SQVTM and CDR2 is ANQGSEA. CDR3 length equals 15 residues. This sequence joins TRBV29-1 and TRBJ2-1; as DNA is missing, the TRBD2 call by TCRdb cannot be tested. The receptor was derived from a human donor in good health. Some clones in this sample may be carry-over from other donors' samples. Specimen: naive CXCR3- CD8+ T cells from blood. Subset noted: CD45RO-CCR7+CD27+CD95- naive CD8+ T cells lacking CXCR3 (TNR3-). CDR3 sequence reads: CSGREGTSGIDEQFF.